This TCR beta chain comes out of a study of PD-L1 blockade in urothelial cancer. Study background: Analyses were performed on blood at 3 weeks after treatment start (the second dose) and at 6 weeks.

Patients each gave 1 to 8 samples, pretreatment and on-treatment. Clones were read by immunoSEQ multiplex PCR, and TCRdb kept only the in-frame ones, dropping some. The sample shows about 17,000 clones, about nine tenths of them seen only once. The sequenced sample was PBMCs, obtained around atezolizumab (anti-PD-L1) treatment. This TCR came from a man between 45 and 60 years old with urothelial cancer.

In DNA form, the CDR3 reads TGTGCCAGCGACAGGGGGAACACCGGGGAGCTGTTTTTT. This codes for CASDRGNTGELFF. This chain links TRBV6-1 with TRBJ2-2; 8 bases fit TRBD1. With 8 bases clipped from V and 1 base from J, the junction kept 0 bases outside the gene matches. CDR3 size: 13 residues. The germline V gene encodes CDR1 MNHNS and CDR2 SASEGT.